One and the same sample provided the 21 T cell receptor beta chains below, sequenced in a study of blood T cell repertoires in COVID-19. The table came from immunoSEQ multiplex PCR; TCRdb's copy has only in-frame clones and leaves some out. The sample shows over 200,000 clones, 65% to 85% of them seen only once. The sequenced sample was peripheral blood. These TCRs come from a woman aged 80 or over with acute or convalescent COVID-19.

V usage is TRBV2 and J usage is TRBJ1-5; TRBD1 agrees at 8 bases. In germline, CDR1 is SNHLY, CDR2 FYNNEI. The CDR3 runs to 15 residues. V lost 7 bases to trimming and J lost 7 bases; unmatched junction nucleotides: 12. CDR3 sequence: CASKTGTGQPQPQHF. The CDR3 nucleotides read TGTGCCAGCAAAACCGGGACAGGACAACCACAGCCCCAGCATTTT.

CDR3 nucleotides: TGTGCCAGCAGCTTAGAGACAGGGCGACAGGAAAAACTGTTTTTT. The encoded protein is CASSLETGRQEKLFF. This sequence joins TRBV7-9 and TRBJ1-4, with TRBD1 matching 7 bases. Trimming took 1 base from V and 8 from J; bases not matched to a gene: 7. CDR1 and CDR2 from the germline V gene are SEHNR and FQNEAQ (reference sequence). There are 15 residues in the CDR3. The variable domain in full, with the rest retrieved from reference TRBV7-9 and TRBJ1-4, is DTGVSQNPRHKITKRGQNVTFRCDPISEHNRLYWYRQTLGQGPEFLTYFQNEAQLEKSRLLSDRFSAERPKGSFSTLEIQRTEQGDSAMYLCASSLETGRQEKLFFGSGTQLSVL.

This chain uses TRBV2 with TRBJ1-5; D is undetermined. The germline V gene has CDR1 SNHLY and CDR2 FYNNEI. V lost 6 bases, J lost 2 bases, and 17 bases lay in between. The CDR3 covers 16 residues. The CDR3 spells CASRREEGAGNQPQHF. The CDR3 DNA is TGTGCCAGCAGGAGGGAAGAGGGCGCGGGCAATCAGCCCCAGCATTTT.

V is TRBV5-8 and J is TRBJ2-5, with D possibly matching TRBD2 (5 bases). The germline gives CDR1 SGHTS, CDR2 YDEGEE. Trimming left V 5 bases short and J 5 bases short, with 13 bases between. This CDR3 spans 13 amino acids. The CDR3 DNA reads as TGTGCCAGCAGAGGCCTCGAGCGGGAGACCCAGTACTTC. Protein: CASRGLERETQYF.

J is TRBJ2-1 and V is TRBV4-2, with TRBD2 matching over 11 bases. The germline V gene has CDR1 LGHNA and CDR2 YNFKEQ. Trimming cost V 2 bases and J 12 bases; bases outside gene matches: 9. The CDR3 is 15 residues long. The CDR3: CASSQSTSGAQGQFF. The DNA for the CDR3 is TGTGCCAGCAGCCAATCGACTAGCGGGGCGCAGGGGCAGTTCTTC.

Notes on this clone: Distinct nucleotide sequences in the sample also encode this CDR3. V is TRBV9 and J is TRBJ1-4, with 8 nucleotides matching TRBD1. The germline CDR1 and CDR2 sequences are SGDLS and YYNGEE. The length of the CDR3 is 15 residues. Trimming at V came to 0 bases and at J to 8 bases, leaving 6 bases not matched to a gene. In DNA, the CDR3 is TGTGCCAGCAGCGTAGGAACAGGGGGTGGGGAAAAACTGTTTTTT. Its protein product is CASSVGTGGGEKLFF.

This clone was counted once. V gene TRBV29-1 combines with J gene TRBJ1-2; no reliable D call. Germline lookup yields CDR1 SQVTM and CDR2 ANQGSEA. This CDR3 comprises 12 residues. The V end was cut by 0 bases, the J end by 12 bases, with 14 bases between. The CDR3 sequence: CSVEDNQAVHTF. In DNA, the CDR3 is TGCAGCGTTGAAGACAACCAGGCAGTTCACACCTTC.

This rearrangement joins TRBV7-3 to TRBJ2-7; TRBD1 aligns across 7 bases. In germline, CDR1 is SGHTA, CDR2 FQGTGA. The length of the CDR3 is 14 residues. V lost 5 bases, J lost 5 bases, and 9 bases stayed unmatched. For the CDR3, the DNA is TGTGCCAGCAGCAGAACTAGGGGGCTGGACGAGCAGTACTTC. Its translation: CASSRTRGLDEQYF.

With respect to this clone: Other DNA sequences in the sample encode the same CDR3. V and J are TRBV11-2 and TRBJ1-6; the D is unclear. V was trimmed by 5 bases and J by 6 bases, leaving 11 bases between them. The length of the CDR3 is 14 residues. CDR1 and CDR2 (germline): SGHAT, FQNNGV. The chain's CDR3 is CASSLGSVNSPLHF. DNA of the CDR3: TGTGCCAGCAGCCTCGGGTCCGTTAATTCACCCCTCCACTTT.

This clone was recorded many times. V usage is TRBV7-9 and J usage is TRBJ1-1, with 8 nucleotides matching TRBD1. This CDR3 is 15 amino acids long. The germline V gene encodes CDR1 SEHNR and CDR2 FQNEAQ (reference sequence). The V gene end was trimmed by 1 base and the J gene end by 5 bases; junction bases not matched to a gene: 6. In DNA form, the CDR3 reads TGTGCCAGCAGCTTAGGGACAGGGCGAGGAACTGAAGCTTTCTTT. This encodes CASSLGTGRGTEAFF.

The chain joins TRBV7-8 to TRBJ2-2, with 9 bases identical to TRBD1. The CDR3 is 15 amino acids. The germline V gene encodes CDR1 SGHVS and CDR2 FQNEAQ. V was pared by 3 bases and J by 3 bases, with 2 bases of the junction left unmatched. CDR3 in amino acids: CASSFRQGDTGELFF. DNA of the CDR3: TGTGCCAGCAGCTTTCGACAGGGGGACACCGGGGAGCTGTTTTTT.

This rearrangement joins TRBV5-1 to TRBJ2-3; D uncertain. The CDR3 is 16 amino acids. In germline, CDR1 is SGHRS, CDR2 YFSETQ. The V gene lost 0 bases and the J gene lost 0 bases, with 11 bases spanning the gap. This CDR3 reads CASSLGPQKSTDTQYF. CDR3 in DNA: TGCGCCAGCAGCTTGGGGCCACAGAAAAGCACAGATACGCAGTATTTT.

This clone was counted between two and nine times. This sequence joins TRBV2 and TRBJ2-7, with D maybe TRBD1 (5 bases). The CDR3 consists of 12 residues. Trimming left V 11 bases short and J 2 bases short, with 13 bases between. CDR1 is SNHLY and CDR2 is FYNNEI in the germline V gene. CDR3 in DNA: TGTGCCCAAGACCAGGGTACCTACGAGCAGTACTTC. It specifies CAQDQGTYEQYF.

The rearrangement uses TRBV28 and TRBJ2-4, with 8 bases matching TRBD1. CDR3 size: 17 residues. The ends lost 8 bases at V and 0 bases at J; junction bases unmatched: 12. Germline values: CDR1 MDHEN, CDR2 SYDVKM. The CDR3 loop reads CASLRTGPVVAKNIQYF. Here the CDR3 DNA reads TGTGCCAGCCTCAGGACAGGGCCCGTCGTAGCCAAAAACATTCAGTACTTC.

CDR3 loop: CASSQERAGYGYTF. CDR3 DNA sequence: TGCGCCAGCAGCCAAGAAAGAGCGGGGTATGGCTACACCTTC. The J gene is TRBJ1-2, the V gene TRBV4-1; no definite D call. V was shortened by 0 bases and J by 5 bases, with 10 bases between the two germline ends. The CDR3 extends over 14 amino acids. Germline loops: CDR1 MGHRA, CDR2 YSYEKL.

The chain carries TRBV2 and TRBJ1-2; D uncertain. V was pared by 2 bases and J by 8 bases, with 18 bases between. CDR1 is SNHLY, CDR2 FYNNEI, per germline. The CDR3 covers 15 residues. This chain's CDR3 is CASSELLSYAGGYTF. CDR3 nucleotide sequence: TGTGCCAGCAGTGAACTCCTTAGCTACGCTGGGGGCTACACCTTC. The full variable domain, rest sourced from reference TRBV2 and TRBJ1-2, is EPEVTQTPSHQVTQMGQEVILRCVPISNHLYFYWYRQILGQKVEFLVSFYNNEISEKSEIFDDQFSVERPDGSNFTLKIRSTKLEDSAMYFCASSELLSYAGGYTFGSGTRLTVV.

This chain uses TRBV18 with TRBJ2-3; 7 bases are a match to TRBD2. This CDR3 contains 15 residues. CDR1 and CDR2 from the germline V gene are KGHSH and LQKENI. Trimming at V came to 1 base and at J to 4 bases, leaving 5 bases not matched to a gene. The CDR3 bases are TGTGCCAGCTCACCACGGGAGGGGATCTCAGATACGCAGTATTTT. Translating it yields CASSPREGISDTQYF.

V usage is TRBV14 and J usage is TRBJ2-3; D gene unclear. CDR3 length: 13 residues. With 1 base removed from V and 10 bases from J, the gap between germline ends came to 12 bases. Germline-derived CDR1 and CDR2 are SGHDN and FVKESK. In DNA, the CDR3 is TGTGCCAGCAGCCAAGTCGCGATTCAGGCGCAGTATTTT. It codes for CASSQVAIQAQYF.

The V gene is TRBV19, the J gene TRBJ2-7; TRBD1 agrees at 9 bases. Germline V gene data show CDR1 as LNHDA and CDR2 as SQIVND (reference sequence). J lost 5 bases, V lost 5 bases, and 7 bases had no gene match. CDR3 length equals 14 residues. CDR3 protein: CASSLAGTGNEQYF. CDR3 bases: TGTGCCAGTAGTCTCGCCGGGACAGGGAACGAGCAGTACTTC.

This sequence joins TRBV5-6 and TRBJ2-2; possibly TRBD1 for D (6 bases). Trimming removed 4 bases from V and 0 bases from J, with 10 bases in between. Germline lookup yields CDR1 SGHDT and CDR2 YYEEEE. The CDR3 is made up of 15 amino acids. This CDR3 is CASSRGQPNTGELFF. In DNA form, the CDR3 reads TGTGCCAGCAGCAGGGGACAACCGAACACCGGGGAGCTGTTTTTT. The complete variable domain, with remaining parts taken from reference TRBV5-6 and TRBJ2-2, reads DAGVTQSPTHLIKTRGQQVTLRCSPKSGHDTVSWYQQALGQGPQFIFQYYEEEERQRGNFPDRFSGHQFPNYSSELNVNALLLGDSALYLCASSRGQPNTGELFFGEGSRLTVL.

Only one count was recorded for this clone. This chain links TRBV28 with TRBJ1-2, with 7 positions matching TRBD1. Germline loops: CDR1 MDHEN, CDR2 SYDVKM. The V gene end was trimmed by 6 bases and the J gene end by 4 bases; junction bases not matched to a gene: 5. The CDR3 is made up of 13 amino acids. The CDR3 nucleotides are TGTGCCAGCAGCCCGGACAGGCCCTATGGCTACACCTTC. It encodes CASSPDRPYGYTF.